This TCR beta chain came from a study of T-cell reconstitution after alpha-beta-depleted transplantation in children. About this clonotype itself: Its specificity is not known.

Notes on the study in general: After transplant, high TCRbeta diversity at day 60 in some patients arose from surviving recipient T cells and thymic progenitors. Reportedly, roughly two months post-transplant, alpha-beta T cells arose from several hundred expanded graft clones. Newly produced T cells mostly accounted for T-cell counts and diversity one year post-transplant.

Construction of the TCRbeta library involved unique molecular identifiers. TCRdb ran MiXCR on the PCR reads and lists one entry per CDR3 protein. The sample shows 90,000 to 100,000 distinct CDR3 sequences, around a quarter of them seen only once. The CDR3 spans 13 residues. The V gene's germline CDR1 is SGHRS and CDR2 YFSETQ. Trimming cost V 2 bases and J 9 bases, with 12 bases left between them. The clonotype originates from a boy aged 2 to 10 with acute lymphoblastic leukemia, due to receive a stem cell transplant. The starting material was PBMCs, obtained before TCRalphabeta/CD19-depleted stem cell transplant. The J gene is TRBJ2-1, the V gene TRBV5-1; D may be TRBD1 (6 bases). The CDR3 is CASSLYRQVEQFF. CDR3 DNA sequence: TGCGCCAGCAGCTTATATAGACAGGTTGAGCAGTTCTTC.